The 28 T cell receptor beta chains reported below all come from one sample, sequenced in a study of shared clonotypes between healthy human individuals. TCRdb's table, derived via immunoSEQ multiplex PCR, lists solely in-frame clones and lacks some. The sample yields 1.5 million to 2.5 million clones, approximately 94% seen once. CD45RO-negative CD8 cells positively selected for CCR7 made up the naive population, which excluded terminally differentiated effector memory CD45RA+ cells. Sequencing used naive CD8+ T cells sorted from blood. Receptors were obtained from a man between 18 and 29 years old in good health.

The J gene is TRBJ2-1, the V gene TRBV6-5; a weak D match, TRBD1 (5 bases). V was clipped by 6 bases and J by 8 bases, with 17 bases between them. The CDR3 length is 14 residues. The V gene's germline CDR1 is MNHEY and CDR2 SVGAGI. The CDR3 spells CASSHRQGSHEQFF. The DNA of the CDR3 is TGTGCCAGCAGCCACAGGCAGGGCTCCCATGAGCAGTTCTTC.

The V and J genes are TRBV6-1 and TRBJ2-2, with 11 nucleotides matching TRBD1. The CDR3 sequence is 19 residues long. Per the germline V gene, CDR1 is MNHNS and CDR2 is SASEGT. With 3 bases clipped from V and 0 bases from J, the junction kept 9 bases outside the gene matches. The CDR3 DNA follows: TGTGCCAGCAGTGACCGGACAGGGGGCAAGGTCGCGAACACCGGGGAGCTGTTTTTT. Protein product: CASSDRTGGKVANTGELFF.

To note about this clone: Within the sample, other DNA sequences also encode this same CDR3. For the CDR3, the DNA is TGTGCCAGCAGCCTAATCTCTGGAAACACCATATATTTT. This sequence encodes CASSLISGNTIYF. The V gene is TRBV5-6, the J gene TRBJ1-3, with D uncertain. The V end lost 4 bases, the J end lost 0 bases, and 5 bases lay between the germline ends. This CDR3 has 13 amino acids. Germline CDR1 reads SGHDT; CDR2 reads YYEEEE.

This chain connects TRBV7-9 to TRBJ2-2; maybe TRBD2 (5 bases). This CDR3 is built from 16 residues. Germline CDR1 is SEHNR and CDR2 is FQNEAQ (reference sequence). Trimming left V 6 bases short and J 3 bases short, with 17 bases between. CDR3 sequence reads: CASSAEGLPHTGELFF. For the CDR3, the DNA is TGTGCCAGCAGTGCTGAAGGACTTCCCCACACCGGGGAGCTGTTTTTT. The variable domain in full, with the rest retrieved from reference TRBV7-9 and TRBJ2-2, is DTGVSQNPRHKITKRGQNVTFRCDPISEHNRLYWYRQTLGQGPEFLTYFQNEAQLEKSRLLSDRFSAERPKGSFSTLEIQRTEQGDSAMYLCASSAEGLPHTGELFFGEGSRLTVL.

Points on this clone: The sample has other DNA sequences that encode this CDR3 too. The chain recombines TRBV27 with TRBJ1-6; D possibly corresponds to TRBD1 (5 bases). CDR1 and CDR2 from the germline V gene are MNHEY and SMNVEV (reference sequence). This CDR3 spans 14 amino acids. The V and J ends lost 2 bases and 4 bases respectively, with 6 bases between them. The chain's CDR3 is CASSLDRYNSPLHF. CDR3 nucleotide sequence: TGTGCCAGCAGTTTAGACAGATATAATTCACCCCTCCACTTT.

The chain recombines TRBV4-3 with TRBJ2-7; the D is unclear. Germline V gene lookup returns CDR1 LGHNA and CDR2 YSLEER. Trimming left V 0 bases short and J 3 bases short, with 12 bases between. The CDR3 loop spans 15 amino acids. The CDR3 protein is CASSQDHAVFYEQYF. The CDR3 DNA sequence: TGCGCCAGCAGCCAAGATCATGCGGTTTTCTACGAGCAGTACTTC.

The chain joins TRBV28 to TRBJ1-2; D unclear. Germline loops: CDR1 MDHEN, CDR2 SYDVKM. V was cut by 2 bases and J by 5 bases, with 24 bases left in between. This CDR3 is 18 amino acids long. CDR3 amino acids: CASSLGLSSDVVRYGYTF. The CDR3 nucleotides read TGTGCCAGCAGTTTAGGATTGTCCTCCGATGTGGTTCGATATGGCTACACCTTC.

V gene TRBV7-9 combines with J gene TRBJ2-3; TRBD2 matches at 8 bases. Germline CDR1 and CDR2: SEHNR and FQNEAQ (reference sequence). Trimming cost V 3 bases and J 3 bases; bases outside gene matches: 8. CDR3 length equals 16 residues. This CDR3 is CASSFPPTSGTDTQYF. CDR3 DNA: TGTGCCAGCAGCTTCCCACCAACTAGCGGTACAGATACGCAGTATTTT.

J is TRBJ2-3 and V is TRBV7-9; 10 positions match TRBD1. The CDR3 spans 15 residues. The V gene's germline CDR1 is SEHNR and CDR2 FQNEAQ (reference sequence). The J segment lost 6 bases and the V segment lost 5 bases, leaving 8 bases of the junction unmatched. CDR3 DNA: TGTGCCAGCAGCAGGGACAGGGGAATCGAGGATACGCAGTATTTT. It is translated as CASSRDRGIEDTQYF.

This sequence joins TRBV6-5 and TRBJ2-1; unclear D gene. CDR1 is MNHEY, CDR2 SVGAGI, per germline. The CDR3 length is 16 residues. The V and J ends lost 4 bases and 2 bases respectively, with 15 bases between them. In nucleotides, the CDR3 is TGTGCCAGCAGTTCATCCCCTAGTGATACCTACAATGAGCAGTTCTTC. It is translated as CASSSSPSDTYNEQFF.

The genes are TRBV4-3 and TRBJ2-1; TRBD1 agrees at 7 bases. Germline lookup yields CDR1 LGHNA and CDR2 YSLEER. The CDR3 runs to 15 residues. V lost 1 base to trimming and J lost 7 bases; unmatched junction nucleotides: 7. The CDR3 reads CASSQGQGPWNEQFF. The CDR3 DNA is TGCGCCAGCAGCCAAGGACAGGGACCGTGGAATGAGCAGTTCTTC.

V and J are TRBV27 and TRBJ2-7; 9 bases match TRBD2. Germline CDR1 and CDR2: MNHEY and SMNVEV (reference sequence). The CDR3 consists of 17 residues. The V and J ends lost 5 bases and 6 bases, in that order; junction bases with no gene match: 17. The CDR3: CASSPLAGRAVLVEQYF. CDR3 DNA: TGTGCCAGCAGTCCTCTAGCGGGAAGAGCGGTGTTGGTCGAGCAGTACTTC.

The gene calls are TRBV9 and TRBJ2-5, with D perhaps matching TRBD2 (6 bases). The CDR3 extends over 14 amino acids. CDR1 and CDR2 (germline): SGDLS, YYNGEE. The V gene lost 0 bases and the J gene lost 5 bases, with 11 bases spanning the gap. The CDR3 sequence is CASSVGGDFETQYF. The CDR3 nucleotides read TGTGCCAGCAGCGTAGGGGGGGATTTCGAGACCCAGTACTTC.

With regard to this clone: This may arise from a read error, as a much more abundant clone is one base away. This CDR3 is also generated by other DNA sequences in the sample. The rearrangement uses TRBV11-2 and TRBJ1-2, with D hard to call. This CDR3 spans 13 amino acids. V lost 5 bases and J 7 bases, leaving 14 bases between the germline ends. CDR1 SGHAT and CDR2 FQNNGV come from the germline V gene. CDR3 DNA sequence: TGTGCCAGCAGCGCCGGTAGGGCAGGTGGCTACACCTTC. Amino acid sequence: CASSAGRAGGYTF.

This sequence joins TRBV5-4 and TRBJ2-2, with D perhaps TRBD2 (7 bases). V dropped 6 bases and J dropped 0 bases, with 18 bases sitting between them. This CDR3 is 17 amino acids long. The V gene's germline CDR1 is SGHNT and CDR2 YYREEE (reference sequence). The CDR3 is CASTRRGGPANTGELFF. CDR3 bases: TGTGCCAGCACCCGTAGGGGGGGGCCCGCGAACACCGGGGAGCTGTTTTTT.

The chain is built from TRBV5-5 and TRBJ2-3; TRBD1 agrees at 9 bases. Germline V gene lookup returns CDR1 SGHKS and CDR2 YYEKEE (reference sequence). CDR3 length equals 16 residues. Unmatched junction bases numbered 7, after V lost 4 bases and J lost 1 base. The CDR3 sequence: CASSHDRDRGTDTQYF. CDR3 coding DNA: TGTGCCAGCAGCCACGACCGGGACAGGGGCACAGATACGCAGTATTTT.

The chain joins TRBV11-3 to TRBJ2-7; 9 bases are a match to TRBD2. J lost 4 bases, V lost 2 bases, and 12 bases had no gene match. The CDR3 runs to 17 residues. Per germline, CDR1 SGHNT and CDR2 YENEEA. The CDR3 reads CASSLNEAGGPFYEQYF. CDR3 coding DNA: TGTGCCAGCAGCTTAAATGAGGCGGGAGGGCCTTTTTACGAGCAGTACTTC.

V is TRBV27 and J is TRBJ2-5, with 11 positions matching TRBD2. Germline V gene sequence: CDR1 MNHEY, CDR2 SMNVEV (reference sequence). The V gene end was trimmed by 4 bases and the J gene end by 7 bases; junction bases not matched to a gene: 8. The CDR3 runs to 15 residues. As DNA, the CDR3 is TGTGCCAGCAGTTCCGGGACTAGCGGTTGGGGGACCCAGTACTTC. It codes for CASSSGTSGWGTQYF.

This clone was recorded once. This chain joins TRBV5-1 and TRBJ1-3; no definite D call. The CDR3 contains 17 residues. Germline CDR1 reads SGHRS; CDR2 reads YFSETQ. V shed 3 bases and J shed 0 bases, with 16 bases lying between them. The CDR3 DNA reads as TGCGCCAGCAGCTCCGGAATGGGCGGAAGCTCTGGAAACACCATATATTTT. Its translation: CASSSGMGGSSGNTIYF.

This clone occurred once. The gene calls are TRBV4-1 and TRBJ2-7; TRBD2 matches at 12 bases. Germline trimming cut 3 bases from V and 4 bases from J; bases unmatched to any gene: 7. This CDR3 region has 16 residues. Germline CDR1 and CDR2: MGHRA and YSYEKL. The CDR3 DNA is TGCGCCAGCAGCCAGGACTCTAGCGGGGGGGCGTACGAGCAGTACTTC. This codes for CASSQDSSGGAYEQYF.

The chain joins TRBV9 to TRBJ1-5; a possible D gene is TRBD1 (6 bases). The CDR3 is made up of 14 amino acids. CDR1 and CDR2 from the germline V gene are SGDLS and YYNGEE. Trimming left V 4 bases short and J 4 bases short, with 12 bases between. The CDR3 is CASSSTGWNQPQHF. DNA for the CDR3: TGTGCCAGCAGCTCGACAGGTTGGAATCAGCCCCAGCATTTT.

J is TRBJ2-7 and V is TRBV25-1, with D unresolved. CDR3 length: 14 residues. V was pared by 1 base and J by 2 bases, with 9 bases between. The germline gives CDR1 MGHDK, CDR2 SYGVNS. The chain's CDR3 is CASSESSVAYEQYF. The CDR3 bases are TGTGCCAGCAGTGAATCCAGCGTAGCCTACGAGCAGTACTTC.

Note on this clone: Other DNA sequences from this sample encode an identical CDR3 as well. The V and J genes are TRBV5-1 and TRBJ1-1; unclear D gene. Germline assignment: CDR1 SGHRS and CDR2 YFSETQ. There are 15 residues in the CDR3. The V end was cut by 0 bases, the J end by 3 bases, with 12 bases between. The CDR3 DNA sequence: TGCGCCAGCAGCTTGGGTACCGGGTGGGACACTGAAGCTTTCTTT. Translating it yields CASSLGTGWDTEAFF.

The J gene is TRBJ2-2, the V gene TRBV9; D call uncertain. V was trimmed by 4 bases and J by 7 bases, leaving 14 bases between them. Germline CDR1 reads SGDLS; CDR2 reads YYNGEE. The CDR3 runs 14 residues. CDR3: CASSPTGDGGELFF. The CDR3 coding sequence is TGTGCCAGCAGCCCTACTGGGGATGGCGGGGAGCTGTTTTTT.

The chain employs TRBV7-6 and TRBJ2-5, with a possible D match to TRBD1 (5 bases). V was clipped by 5 bases and J by 5 bases, with 24 bases between them. The CDR3 runs 17 residues. Germline CDR1 reads SGHVS; CDR2 reads FNYEAQ. The CDR3 DNA reads TGTGCCAGCAGCCCCGACAGAGCAGGCGTAGATGAGGAGACCCAGTACTTC. Protein sequence: CASSPDRAGVDEETQYF.

The chain has TRBV9 and TRBJ2-7; D is perhaps TRBD2 (5 bases). The germline V gene has CDR1 SGDLS and CDR2 YYNGEE. Between the trimmed V and J ends, which lost 0 bases and 6 bases, there was a span of 16 bases. The CDR3 loop spans 15 amino acids. CDR3 DNA: TGTGCCAGCAGCGTAGAAGGGCACCCTGAGGGCGAGCAGTACTTC. Translated, it gives CASSVEGHPEGEQYF.

This clone was counted once. The chain combines TRBV4-1 with TRBJ2-3; 12 bases are shared with TRBD2. Per germline, CDR1 MGHRA and CDR2 YSYEKL. V gave up 7 bases and J gave up 2 bases; unmatched junction bases: 7. CDR3 length equals 16 residues. The CDR3 spells CASTETSGSFTDTQYF. The CDR3 DNA follows: TGCGCCAGCACCGAGACTAGCGGGAGTTTCACAGATACGCAGTATTTT.

The chain has TRBV4-1 and TRBJ2-3, with 8 bases matching TRBD2. The CDR3 runs 15 residues. Germline trimming cut 4 bases from V and 1 base from J; bases unmatched to any gene: 4. Germline assignment: CDR1 MGHRA and CDR2 YSYEKL. CDR3 residues: CASSRLTSGTDTQYF. Written as DNA, the CDR3 is TGCGCCAGCAGCCGCCTGACTAGCGGCACAGATACGCAGTATTTT.